This T cell receptor beta chain was captured in a study of molecular identifiers for immune sequencing clone quantification. Per germline, CDR1 SGHDT and CDR2 YYEEEE. Trimming stripped 3 bases from V and 4 bases from J, with 11 bases between. The CDR3 runs 14 residues. TCRdb re-analysed the PCR reads in MiXCR, keeping a single row per CDR3 protein. The repertoire has about half a million distinct CDR3 sequences, 20% to 25% of them found once; the top ten carry approximately 0.8%. This receptor was taken from a human donor in good health. Some libraries in this study had Jurkat cell RNA spiked in. The sample consisted of naive CD8+ T cells from blood, with Jurkat cell RNA spiked in. The subset is: FACS-sorted CD8+CD4-CCR7+CD45RA+ naive T cells. The genes are TRBV5-6 and TRBJ2-1; a possible D gene is TRBD2 (5 bases). CDR3 in DNA: TGTGCCAGCAGCTATGAACTAGTTTACAATGAGCAGTTCTTC. Protein sequence: CASSYELVYNEQFF.